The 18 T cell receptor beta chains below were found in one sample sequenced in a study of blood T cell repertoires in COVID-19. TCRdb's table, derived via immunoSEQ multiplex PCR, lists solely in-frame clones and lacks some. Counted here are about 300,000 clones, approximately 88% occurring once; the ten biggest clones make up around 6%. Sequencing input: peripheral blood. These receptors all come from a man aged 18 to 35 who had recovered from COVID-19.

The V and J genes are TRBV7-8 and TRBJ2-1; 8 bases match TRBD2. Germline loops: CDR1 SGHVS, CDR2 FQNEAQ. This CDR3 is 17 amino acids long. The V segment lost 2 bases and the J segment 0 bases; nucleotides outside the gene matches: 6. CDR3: CASSLFRGGTSYNEQFF. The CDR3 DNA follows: TGTGCCAGCAGCTTATTCCGGGGGGGGACCTCCTACAATGAGCAGTTCTTC.

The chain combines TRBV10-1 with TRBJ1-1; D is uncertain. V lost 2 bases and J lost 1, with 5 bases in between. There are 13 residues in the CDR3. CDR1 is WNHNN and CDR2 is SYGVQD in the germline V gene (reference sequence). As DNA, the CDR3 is TGCGCCAGCAGTGAGCAGTGGAACACTGAAGCTTTCTTT. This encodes CASSEQWNTEAFF.

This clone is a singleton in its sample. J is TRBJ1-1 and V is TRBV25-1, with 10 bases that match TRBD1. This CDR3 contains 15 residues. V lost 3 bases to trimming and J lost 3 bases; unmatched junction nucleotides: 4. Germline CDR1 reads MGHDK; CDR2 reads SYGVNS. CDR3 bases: TGTGCCAGCAGTGATCCAGGACAGGGGGACACTGAAGCTTTCTTT. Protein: CASSDPGQGDTEAFF.

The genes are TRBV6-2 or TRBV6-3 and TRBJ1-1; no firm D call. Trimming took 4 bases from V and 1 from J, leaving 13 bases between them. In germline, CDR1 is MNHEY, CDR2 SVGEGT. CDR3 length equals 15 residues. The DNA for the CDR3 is TGTGCCAGCAGTTTGGTGGCGGAGAAGAACACTGAAGCTTTCTTT. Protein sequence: CASSLVAEKNTEAFF.

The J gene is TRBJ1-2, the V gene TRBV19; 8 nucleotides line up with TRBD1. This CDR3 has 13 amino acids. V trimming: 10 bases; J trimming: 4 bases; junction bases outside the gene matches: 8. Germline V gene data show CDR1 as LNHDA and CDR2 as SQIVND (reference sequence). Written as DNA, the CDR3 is TGTGCCACCGAACACACAGGGGGCTATGGCTACACCTTC. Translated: CATEHTGGYGYTF.

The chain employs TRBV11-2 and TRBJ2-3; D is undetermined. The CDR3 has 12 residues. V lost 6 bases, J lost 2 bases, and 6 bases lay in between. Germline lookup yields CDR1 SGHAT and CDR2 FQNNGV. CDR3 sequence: CASSSNTDTQYF. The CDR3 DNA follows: TGTGCCAGCAGTTCAAACACAGATACGCAGTATTTT.

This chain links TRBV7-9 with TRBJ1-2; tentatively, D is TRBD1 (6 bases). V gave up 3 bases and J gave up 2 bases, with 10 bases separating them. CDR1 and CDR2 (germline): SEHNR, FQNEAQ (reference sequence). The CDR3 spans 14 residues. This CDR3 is CASSFPGANYGYTF. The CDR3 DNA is TGTGCCAGCAGCTTTCCAGGGGCAAACTATGGCTACACCTTC.

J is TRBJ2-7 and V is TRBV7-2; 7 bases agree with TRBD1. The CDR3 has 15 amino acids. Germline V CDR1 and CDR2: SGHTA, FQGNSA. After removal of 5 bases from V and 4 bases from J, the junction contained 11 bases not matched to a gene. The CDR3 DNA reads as TGTGCCAGCAGCCCGTTTAGGGACAGCTTATACGAGCAGTACTTC. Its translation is CASSPFRDSLYEQYF.

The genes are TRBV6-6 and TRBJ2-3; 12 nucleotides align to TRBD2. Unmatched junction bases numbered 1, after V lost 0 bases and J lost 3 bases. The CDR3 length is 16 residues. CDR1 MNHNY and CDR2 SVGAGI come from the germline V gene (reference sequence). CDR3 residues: CASSYSGTSGTDTQYF. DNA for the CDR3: TGTGCCAGCAGTTACTCCGGGACTAGCGGGACAGATACGCAGTATTTT.

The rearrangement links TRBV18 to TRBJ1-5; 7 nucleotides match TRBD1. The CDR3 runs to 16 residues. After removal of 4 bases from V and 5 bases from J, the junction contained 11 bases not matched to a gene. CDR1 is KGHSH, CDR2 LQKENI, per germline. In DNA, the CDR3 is TGTGCCAGCTCACGCCAGGGACAGAATTATCATCAGCCCCAGCATTTT. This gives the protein CASSRQGQNYHQPQHF.

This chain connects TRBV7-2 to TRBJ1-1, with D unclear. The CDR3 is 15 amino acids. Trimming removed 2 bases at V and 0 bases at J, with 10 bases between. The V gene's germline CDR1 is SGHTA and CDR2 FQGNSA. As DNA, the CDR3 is TGTGCCAGCAGCTTAATGTCAGGTCTGAACACTGAAGCTTTCTTT. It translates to CASSLMSGLNTEAFF.

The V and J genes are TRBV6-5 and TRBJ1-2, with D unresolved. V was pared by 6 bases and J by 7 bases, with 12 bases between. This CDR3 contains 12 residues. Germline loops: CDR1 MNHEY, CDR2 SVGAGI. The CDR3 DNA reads TGTGCCAGCAGCCAGACTTCTCGTGGCTACACCTTC. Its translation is CASSQTSRGYTF.

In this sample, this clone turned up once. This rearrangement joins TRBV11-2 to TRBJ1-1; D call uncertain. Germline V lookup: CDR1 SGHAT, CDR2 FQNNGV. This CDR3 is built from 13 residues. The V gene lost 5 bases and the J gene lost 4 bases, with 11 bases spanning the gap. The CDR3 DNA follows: TGTGCCAGCAGCCTTACTACGAGCACTGAAGCTTTCTTT. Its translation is CASSLTTSTEAFF.

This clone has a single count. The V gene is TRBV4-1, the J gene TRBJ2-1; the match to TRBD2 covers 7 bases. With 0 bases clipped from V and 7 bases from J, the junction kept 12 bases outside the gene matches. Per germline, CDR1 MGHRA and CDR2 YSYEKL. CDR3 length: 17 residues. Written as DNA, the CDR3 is TGCGCCAGCAGCCAAGAGGTATCGCGGGAGCCGAGAAATGAGCAGTTCTTC. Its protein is CASSQEVSREPRNEQFF.

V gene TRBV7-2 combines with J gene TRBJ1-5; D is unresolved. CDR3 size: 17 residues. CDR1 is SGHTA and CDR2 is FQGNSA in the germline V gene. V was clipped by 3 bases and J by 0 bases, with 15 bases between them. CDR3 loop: CASSLSSGYYSNQPQHF. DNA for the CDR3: TGTGCCAGCAGCTTGTCGTCAGGCTATTATAGCAATCAGCCCCAGCATTTT.

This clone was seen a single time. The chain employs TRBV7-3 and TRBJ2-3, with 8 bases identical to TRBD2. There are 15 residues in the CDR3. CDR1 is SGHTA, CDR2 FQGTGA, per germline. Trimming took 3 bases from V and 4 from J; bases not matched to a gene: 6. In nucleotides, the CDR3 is TGTGCCAGCAGCTTCGGACTAGCCAGGGCAGATACGCAGTATTTT. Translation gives CASSFGLARADTQYF.

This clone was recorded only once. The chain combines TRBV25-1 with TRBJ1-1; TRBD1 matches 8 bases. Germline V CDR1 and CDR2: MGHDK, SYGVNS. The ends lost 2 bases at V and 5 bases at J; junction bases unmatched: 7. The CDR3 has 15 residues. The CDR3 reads CASSEPDRVGTEAFF. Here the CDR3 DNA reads TGTGCCAGCAGTGAACCGGACAGGGTGGGTACTGAAGCTTTCTTT. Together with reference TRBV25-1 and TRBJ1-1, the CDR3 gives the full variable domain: EADIYQTPRYLVIGTGKKITLECSQTMGHDKMYWYQQDPGMELHLIHYSYGVNSTEKGDLSSESTVSRIRTEHFPLTLESARPSHTSQYLCASSEPDRVGTEAFFGQGTRLTVV.

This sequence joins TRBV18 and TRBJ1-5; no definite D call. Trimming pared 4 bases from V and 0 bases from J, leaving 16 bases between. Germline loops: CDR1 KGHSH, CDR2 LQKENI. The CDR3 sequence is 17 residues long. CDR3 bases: TGTGCCAGCTCACTTTTCTCCGGGTCAAATAGCAATCAGCCCCAGCATTTT. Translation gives CASSLFSGSNSNQPQHF.